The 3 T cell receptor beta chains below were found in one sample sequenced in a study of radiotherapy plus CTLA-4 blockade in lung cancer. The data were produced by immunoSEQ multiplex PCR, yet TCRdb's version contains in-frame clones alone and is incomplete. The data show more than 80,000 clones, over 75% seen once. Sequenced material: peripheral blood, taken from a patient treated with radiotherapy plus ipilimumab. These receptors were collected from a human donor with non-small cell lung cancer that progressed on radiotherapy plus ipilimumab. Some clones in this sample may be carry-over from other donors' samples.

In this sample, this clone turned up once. The DNA of the CDR3 is TGTGCCAGCAGCCCGGGACCGATCTCTGGAAACACCATATATTTT. Its translation is CASSPGPISGNTIYF. This chain joins TRBV5-6 and TRBJ1-3; D possibly corresponds to TRBD1 (5 bases). V gave up 4 bases and J gave up 0 bases, with 11 bases separating them. There are 15 residues in the CDR3. Germline V gene lookup returns CDR1 SGHDT and CDR2 YYEEEE. Variable domain in full (rest from reference TRBV5-6 and TRBJ1-3): DAGVTQSPTHLIKTRGQQVTLRCSPKSGHDTVSWYQQALGQGPQFIFQYYEEEERQRGNFPDRFSGHQFPNYSSELNVNALLLGDSALYLCASSPGPISGNTIYFGEGSWLTVV.

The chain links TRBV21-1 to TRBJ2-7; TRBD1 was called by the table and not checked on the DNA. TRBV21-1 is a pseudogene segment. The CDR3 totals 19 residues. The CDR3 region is CASSTQWAETGQELYEQYF. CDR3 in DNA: TGTGCCAGCAGCACTCAATGGGCCGAAACGGGACAGGAGTTATACGAGCAGTACTTC.

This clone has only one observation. CDR3 sequence (DNA): TGCGCCAGCAGCTTGTCCTCCAACTCTGGGGCCAACGTCCTGACTTTC. Its translation is CASSLSSNSGANVLTF. The rearrangement joins TRBV5-1 to TRBJ2-6; D is unclear. This CDR3 has 16 residues. V lost 1 base to trimming and J lost 0 bases, with 8 bases between them. CDR1 and CDR2 (germline): SGHRS, YFSETQ.